This T cell receptor (beta chain) derives from a study of shared clonotypes between healthy human individuals. Study results and caveats: Against clonotypes common to all four donors, non-shared ones had lower generation probabilities.

The genomic DNA of each subset was split evenly across several immunoSEQ plates. Sorted-subset replicate PCRs used around 200 ng of genomic DNA. This amount corresponded to tens of thousands of T cell genomes. The method was immunoSEQ multiplex PCR; TCRdb's version includes in-frame clones alone and lacks a portion of them. The profile shows approximately 2,000,000 clones, 85% to 95% of them singletons. The CDR3 consists of 14 residues. V lost 6 bases and J lost 2, with 11 bases in between. CDR1 and CDR2 from the germline V gene are MDHEN and SYDVKM. Comment on this clone: Its antigen is as yet unknown. Other DNA sequences in the sample encode the same CDR3.

The source of this sequence is a man younger than 30 in good health. Some clones in this sample may be carry-over from other donors' samples. V gene TRBV28 combines with J gene TRBJ1-5; no firm D call. Material: naive CD4+ T cells from PBMCs. Indicated subset: CD45RA+ positively selected. CDR3 coding DNA: TGTGCCAGCAGCCCAGGCGGTGGCAATCAGCCCCAGCATTTT. Translating gives CASSPGGGNQPQHF.